This TCR beta chain was identified during a study of beta chain features in type 1 diabetes. General study findings and limits: For Type 1 diabetes patients, all four CD4+ subsets carried TCRB CDR3s that were moderately but significantly shorter. Using cDNA template may skew counts toward highly expressing activated cells.

The authors sorted CD4+ naive, central memory, regulatory and stem cell-like memory cells via CD45RO/CCR7/CD25/CD127/CD95/CD27. A few counts support this clone. The target antigen is unknown. The germline CDR1 and CDR2 sequences are MNHNY and SVGAGI (reference sequence). This CDR3 is 16 amino acids long. V lost 0 bases to trimming and J lost 5 bases; unmatched junction nucleotides: 5. Every isolated RNA sample was fully reverse transcribed, so sequencing captured expressed TCRB transcripts. Some clones are missing from TCRdb's copy, which holds only in-frame ones; the method was immunoSEQ multiplex PCR. The table records more than 150,000 clones, about 9% of them present only once.

The V and J genes are TRBV6-6 and TRBJ2-5; 11 nucleotides align to TRBD1. The receptor was isolated from a woman aged 25 to 39 with type 1 diabetes. The sequencing sample was made of central memory CD4+ T cells from blood. The CDR3 spells CASSYSGTGGLETQYF. CDR3 bases: TGTGCCAGCAGTTACTCAGGGACAGGGGGTCTGGAGACCCAGTACTTC.